This T cell receptor beta chain originates from a study of cytomegalovirus exposure and HLA in healthy donors. Study observations and caveats: Roughly even sequencing depth across donors was the assumption behind the presence/absence analyses. Researchers reported that a few CMV-associated chains were confirmed in vitro as CMV antigen-specific.

PCR amplification relied on 60 Vbeta primers (plus 13 Jbeta primers). The repertoire was sequenced with immunoSEQ multiplex PCR; TCRdb's copy has only in-frame clones and lacks some. The sample lists 130,000 or so clones, around four fifths occurring once. As to this clone: Its antigen is as yet unknown.

CDR3 length equals 16 residues. The V and J ends lost 4 bases and 7 bases respectively, with 20 bases between them. Germline V gene data show CDR1 as MNHNS and CDR2 as SASEGT. Sequences were obtained from PBMCs. J is TRBJ1-5 and V is TRBV6-1, with D perhaps TRBD1 (6 bases). The source is a man aged 25 to 45 in good health and CMV-seronegative. The DNA for the CDR3 is TGTGCCAGCAGTGCTTCCTCTCAAGGGGGATGGCAGCCCCAGCATTTT. Encoded protein: CASSASSQGGWQPQHF.